The text below deals with one T cell receptor (beta chain). The antigen is unknown. The sample comes from a study of blood T cells in healthy people across ages. The study's findings and limits: CMV status of donors was unknown, possibly confounding expanded clonotype changes.

Sample-barcoded 5' priming and a J-beta primer mix drove a second PCR of about 6 to 12 cycles. A template-switch adaptor that had 12 random nucleotides put a tag on each cDNA molecule. TCRdb fed the 5' RACE reads into MiXCR, producing one record per CDR3 protein. Of just under 900,000 distinct CDR3 sequences in the sample, 29% were seen once. The CDR3 is made up of 13 amino acids. In germline, CDR1 is SQVTM, CDR2 ANQGSEA. They isolated at least 6.5 million PBMCs from each sample. This chain uses TRBV29-1 with TRBJ2-7, with D perhaps TRBD1 or TRBD2 (5 bases each). With the DNA end fitting TRBJ2-5 better, the J assignment may be wrong. This clonotype originated in a woman aged 80 or over in good health. The sample consisted of blood. The chain's CDR3 is CSVEGTAWETQYF. The CDR3 DNA follows: TGCAGCGTTGAGGGGACCGCCTGGGAGACCCAGTACTTC.